What follows describes a single T cell receptor beta chain. Its target is not known. Data came from immunoSEQ multiplex PCR; TCRdb stores just in-frame clones and leaves some out. Counted here are some 480,000 clones, approximately 79% occurring once; the ten biggest clones make up approximately 12%. The record originates from a study of shared clonotypes between healthy human individuals. The study drew all its donors from Caucasian adults living in Nashville, Tennessee. The CDR3 is 15 residues long. CDR1 and CDR2 from the germline V gene are SGHNT and YYREEE (reference sequence). The V gene lost 6 bases and the J gene lost 0 bases, with 12 bases spanning the gap. General study findings and limits: Owing to a small donor count, the genetic and exposure-history diversity represented was limited.

V is TRBV5-4 and J is TRBJ2-2; the D call may be TRBD1 or TRBD2 (5 bases each). The specimen was PBMCs. This clonotype was obtained from a woman in her forties in good health. Some clones in this sample may be carry-over from other donors' samples. The CDR3 here is CASTWGTPNTGELFF. CDR3 nucleotide sequence: TGTGCCAGCACGTGGGGGACCCCGAACACCGGGGAGCTGTTTTTT. The variable domain in full, completed from reference TRBV5-4 and TRBJ2-2, reads ETGVTQSPTHLIKTRGQQVTLRCSSQSGHNTVSWYQQALGQGPQFIFQYYREEENGRGNFPPRFSGLQFPNYSSELNVNALELDDSALYLCASTWGTPNTGELFFGEGSRLTVL.